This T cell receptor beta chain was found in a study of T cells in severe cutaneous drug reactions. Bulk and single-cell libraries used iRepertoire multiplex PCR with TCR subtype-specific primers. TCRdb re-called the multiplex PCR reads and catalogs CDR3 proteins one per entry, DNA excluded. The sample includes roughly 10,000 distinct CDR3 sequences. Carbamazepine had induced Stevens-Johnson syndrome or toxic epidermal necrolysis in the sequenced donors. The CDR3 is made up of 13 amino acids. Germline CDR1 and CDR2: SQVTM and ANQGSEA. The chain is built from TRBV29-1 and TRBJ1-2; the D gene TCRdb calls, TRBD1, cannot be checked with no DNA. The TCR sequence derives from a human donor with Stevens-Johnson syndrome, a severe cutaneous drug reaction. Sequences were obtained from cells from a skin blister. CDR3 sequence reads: CSVAQGASYGYTF.